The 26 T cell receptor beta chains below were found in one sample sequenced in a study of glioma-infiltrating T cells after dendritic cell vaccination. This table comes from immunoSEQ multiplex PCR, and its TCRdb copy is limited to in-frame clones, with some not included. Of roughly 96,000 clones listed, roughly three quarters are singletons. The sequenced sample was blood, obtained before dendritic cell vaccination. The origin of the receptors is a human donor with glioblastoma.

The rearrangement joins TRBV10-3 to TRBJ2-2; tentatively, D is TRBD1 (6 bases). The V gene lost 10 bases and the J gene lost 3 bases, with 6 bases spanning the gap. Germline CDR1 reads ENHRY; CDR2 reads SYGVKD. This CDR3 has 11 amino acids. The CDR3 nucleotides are TGTGCCACAGGGGACACCGGGGAGCTGTTTTTT. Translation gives CATGDTGELFF.

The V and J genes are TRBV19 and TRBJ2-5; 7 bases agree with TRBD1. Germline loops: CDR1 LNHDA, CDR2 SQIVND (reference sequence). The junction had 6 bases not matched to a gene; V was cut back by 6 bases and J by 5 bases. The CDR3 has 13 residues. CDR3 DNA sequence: TGTGCCAGTAGACAAACAGGGGTGGAGACCCAGTACTTC. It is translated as CASRQTGVETQYF.

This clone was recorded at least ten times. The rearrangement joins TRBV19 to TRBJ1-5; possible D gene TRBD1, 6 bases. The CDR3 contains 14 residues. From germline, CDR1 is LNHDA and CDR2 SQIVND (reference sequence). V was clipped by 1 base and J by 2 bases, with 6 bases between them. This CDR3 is CASSIAGGNQPQHF. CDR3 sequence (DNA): TGTGCCAGTAGTATAGCAGGGGGCAATCAGCCCCAGCATTTT.

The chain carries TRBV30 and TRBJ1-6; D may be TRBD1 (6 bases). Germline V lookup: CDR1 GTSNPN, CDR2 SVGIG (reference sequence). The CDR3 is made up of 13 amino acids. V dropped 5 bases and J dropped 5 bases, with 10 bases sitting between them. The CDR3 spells CAWGQGHNSPLHF. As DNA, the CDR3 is TGTGCCTGGGGGCAGGGGCATAATTCACCCCTCCACTTT.

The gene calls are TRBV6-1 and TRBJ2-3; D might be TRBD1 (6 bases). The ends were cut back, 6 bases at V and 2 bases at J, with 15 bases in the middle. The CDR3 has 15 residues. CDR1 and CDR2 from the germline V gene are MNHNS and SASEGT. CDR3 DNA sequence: TGTGCCAGCAGGACAGGACAGTCCTACACAGATACGCAGTATTTT. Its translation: CASRTGQSYTDTQYF.

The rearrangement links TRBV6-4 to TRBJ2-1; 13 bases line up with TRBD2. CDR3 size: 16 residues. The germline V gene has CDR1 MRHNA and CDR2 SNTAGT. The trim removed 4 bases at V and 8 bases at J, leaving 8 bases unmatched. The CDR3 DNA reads TGTGCCAGCAGTGCCTTGGGACTAGCGGGAAACGATGAGCAGTTCTTC. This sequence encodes CASSALGLAGNDEQFF.

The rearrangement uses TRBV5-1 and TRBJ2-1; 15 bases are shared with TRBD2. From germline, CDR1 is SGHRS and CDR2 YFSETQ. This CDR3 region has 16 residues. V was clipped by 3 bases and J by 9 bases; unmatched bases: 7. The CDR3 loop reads CASSSRTSGGGGEQFF. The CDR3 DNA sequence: TGCGCCAGCAGCTCCCGGACTAGCGGGGGGGGTGGTGAGCAGTTCTTC.

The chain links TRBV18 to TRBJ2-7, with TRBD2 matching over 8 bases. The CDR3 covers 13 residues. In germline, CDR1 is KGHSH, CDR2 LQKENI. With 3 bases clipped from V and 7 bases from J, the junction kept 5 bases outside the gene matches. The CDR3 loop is CASSPGREREQYF. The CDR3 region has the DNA TGTGCCAGCTCACCCGGGAGGGAGCGGGAGCAGTACTTC. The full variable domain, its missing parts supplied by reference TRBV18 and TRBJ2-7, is NAGVMQNPRHLVRRRGQEARLRCSPMKGHSHVYWYRQLPEEGLKFMVYLQKENIIDESGMPKERFSAEFPKEGPSILRIQQVVRGDSAAYFCASSPGREREQYFGPGTRLTVT.

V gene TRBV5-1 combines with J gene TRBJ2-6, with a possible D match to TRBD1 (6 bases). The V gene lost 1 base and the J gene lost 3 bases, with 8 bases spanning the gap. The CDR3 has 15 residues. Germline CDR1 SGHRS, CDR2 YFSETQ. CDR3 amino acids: CASSLPGVGANVLTF. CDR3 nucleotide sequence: TGCGCCAGCAGCTTGCCAGGGGTTGGGGCCAACGTCCTGACTTTC.

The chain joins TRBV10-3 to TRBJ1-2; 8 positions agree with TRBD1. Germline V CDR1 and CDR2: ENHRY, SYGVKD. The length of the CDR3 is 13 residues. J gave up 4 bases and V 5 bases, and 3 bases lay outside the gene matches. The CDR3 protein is CAISNTGGYGYTF. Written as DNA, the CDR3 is TGTGCCATCAGTAATACAGGGGGCTATGGCTACACCTTC.

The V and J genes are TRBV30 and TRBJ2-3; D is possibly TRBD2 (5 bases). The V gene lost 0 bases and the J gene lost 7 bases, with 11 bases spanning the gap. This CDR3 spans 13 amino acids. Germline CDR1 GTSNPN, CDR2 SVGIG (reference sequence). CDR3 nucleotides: TGTGCCTGGAGTGTAGCCTGGAGGTATACGCAGTATTTT. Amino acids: CAWSVAWRYTQYF.

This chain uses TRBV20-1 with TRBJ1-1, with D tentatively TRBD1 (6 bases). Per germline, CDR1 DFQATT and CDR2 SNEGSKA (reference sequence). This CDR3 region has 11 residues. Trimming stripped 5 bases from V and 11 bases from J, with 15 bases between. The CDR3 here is CSAWGGRGAFF. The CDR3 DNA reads TGCAGTGCTTGGGGGGGAAGGGGGGCTTTCTTT.

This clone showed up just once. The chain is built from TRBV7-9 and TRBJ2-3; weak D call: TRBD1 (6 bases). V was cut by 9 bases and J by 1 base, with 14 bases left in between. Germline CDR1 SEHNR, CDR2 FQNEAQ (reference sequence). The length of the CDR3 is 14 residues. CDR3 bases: TGTGCCAGTACCGGGGCAGGGGGCACAGATACGCAGTATTTT. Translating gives CASTGAGGTDTQYF.

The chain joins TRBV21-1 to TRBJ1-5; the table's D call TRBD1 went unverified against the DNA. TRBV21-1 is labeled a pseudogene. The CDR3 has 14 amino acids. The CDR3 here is CASSKKQGGQPQHF. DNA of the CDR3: TGTGCCAGCAGCAAGAAGCAGGGTGGACAGCCCCAGCATTTT.

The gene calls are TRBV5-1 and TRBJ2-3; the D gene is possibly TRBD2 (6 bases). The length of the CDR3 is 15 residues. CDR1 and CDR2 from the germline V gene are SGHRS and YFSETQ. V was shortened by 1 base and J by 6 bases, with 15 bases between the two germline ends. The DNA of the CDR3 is TGCGCCAGCAGCTTGATCGGGGAGGCTTGGGATACGCAGTATTTT. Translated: CASSLIGEAWDTQYF. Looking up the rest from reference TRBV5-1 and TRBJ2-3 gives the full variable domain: KAGVTQTPRYLIKTRGQQVTLSCSPISGHRSVSWYQQTPGQGLQFLFEYFSETQRNKGNFPGRFSGRQFSNSRSEMNVSTLELGDSALYLCASSLIGEAWDTQYFGPGTRLTVL.

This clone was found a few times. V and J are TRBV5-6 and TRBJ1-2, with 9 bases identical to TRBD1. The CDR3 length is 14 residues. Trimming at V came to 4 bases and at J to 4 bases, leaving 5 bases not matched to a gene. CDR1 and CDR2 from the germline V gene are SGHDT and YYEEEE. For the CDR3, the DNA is TGTGCCAGCAGCCCCCTGGGACAGGGCTATGGCTACACCTTC. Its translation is CASSPLGQGYGYTF.

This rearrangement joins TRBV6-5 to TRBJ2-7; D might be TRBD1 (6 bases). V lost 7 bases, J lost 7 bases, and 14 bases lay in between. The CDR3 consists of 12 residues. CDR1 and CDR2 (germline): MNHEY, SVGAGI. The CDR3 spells CASKRGMGEQYF. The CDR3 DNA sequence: TGTGCCAGCAAAAGGGGGATGGGAGAGCAGTACTTC.

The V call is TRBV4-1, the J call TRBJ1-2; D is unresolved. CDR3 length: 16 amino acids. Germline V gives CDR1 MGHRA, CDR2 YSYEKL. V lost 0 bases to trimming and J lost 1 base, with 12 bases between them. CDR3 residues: CASSQDFRGFNYGYTF. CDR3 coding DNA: TGCGCCAGCAGCCAAGATTTCCGCGGCTTTAACTATGGCTACACCTTC.

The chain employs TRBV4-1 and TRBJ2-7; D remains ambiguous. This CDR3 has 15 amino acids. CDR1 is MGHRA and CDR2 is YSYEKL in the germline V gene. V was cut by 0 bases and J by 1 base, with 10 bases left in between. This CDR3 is CASSQDMPGSYEQYF. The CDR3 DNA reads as TGCGCCAGCAGCCAAGATATGCCCGGTTCCTACGAGCAGTACTTC.

The CDR3 spells CAWSVPTFRGRVSPEQYF. CDR3 sequence (DNA): TGTGCCTGGAGTGTACCGACCTTCAGGGGGCGGGTGTCCCCCGAGCAGTACTTC. The rearrangement uses TRBV30 and TRBJ2-7; the match to TRBD1 covers 8 bases. Germline CDR1 reads GTSNPN; CDR2 reads SVGIG (reference sequence). Trimming removed 0 bases from V and 6 bases from J; junction bases left unmatched: 19. This CDR3 spans 18 amino acids.

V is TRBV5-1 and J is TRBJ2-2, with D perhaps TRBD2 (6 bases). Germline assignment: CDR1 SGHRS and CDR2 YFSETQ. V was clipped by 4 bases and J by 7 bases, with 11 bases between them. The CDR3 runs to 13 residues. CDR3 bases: TGCGCCAGCAGCCCCGCGGGGCGCGGGGAGCTGTTTTTT. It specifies CASSPAGRGELFF.

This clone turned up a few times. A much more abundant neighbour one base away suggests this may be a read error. The CDR3 coding sequence is TGTGCCAGCAGTACGACAGGGGGCCCCTACGAGCAGTACTTC. Its translation: CASSTTGGPYEQYF. The chain links TRBV2 to TRBJ2-7, with 10 bases fitting TRBD1. Trimming cost V 5 bases and J 2 bases; bases outside gene matches: 3. Germline V gene lookup returns CDR1 SNHLY and CDR2 FYNNEI. The CDR3 is 14 amino acids.

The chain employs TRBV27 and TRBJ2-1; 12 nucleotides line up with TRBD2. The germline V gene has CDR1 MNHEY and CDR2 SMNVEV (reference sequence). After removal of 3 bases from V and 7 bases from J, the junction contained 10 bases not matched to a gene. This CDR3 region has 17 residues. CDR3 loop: CASSFLTSGGRGNEQFF. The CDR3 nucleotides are TGTGCCAGCAGTTTTCTGACTAGCGGGGGAAGAGGGAATGAGCAGTTCTTC.

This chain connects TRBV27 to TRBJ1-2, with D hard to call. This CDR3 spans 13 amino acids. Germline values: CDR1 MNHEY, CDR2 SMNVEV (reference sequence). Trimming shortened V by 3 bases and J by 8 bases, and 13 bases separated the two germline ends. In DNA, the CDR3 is TGTGCCAGCAGTTTCTCTACTGGGAGGGGCTACACCTTC. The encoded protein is CASSFSTGRGYTF.

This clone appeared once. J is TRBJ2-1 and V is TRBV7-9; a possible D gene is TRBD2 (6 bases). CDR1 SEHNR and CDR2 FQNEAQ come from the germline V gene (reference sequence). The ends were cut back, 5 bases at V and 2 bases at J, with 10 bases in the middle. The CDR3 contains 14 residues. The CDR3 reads CASSGRGPYNEQFF. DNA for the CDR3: TGTGCCAGCAGCGGGCGGGGCCCCTACAATGAGCAGTTCTTC.

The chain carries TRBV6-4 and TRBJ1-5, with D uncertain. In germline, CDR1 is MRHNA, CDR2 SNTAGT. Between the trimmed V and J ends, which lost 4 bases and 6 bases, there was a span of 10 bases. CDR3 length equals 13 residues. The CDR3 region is CASSVEEGQPQHF. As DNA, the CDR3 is TGTGCCAGCAGTGTTGAAGAGGGTCAGCCCCAGCATTTT.